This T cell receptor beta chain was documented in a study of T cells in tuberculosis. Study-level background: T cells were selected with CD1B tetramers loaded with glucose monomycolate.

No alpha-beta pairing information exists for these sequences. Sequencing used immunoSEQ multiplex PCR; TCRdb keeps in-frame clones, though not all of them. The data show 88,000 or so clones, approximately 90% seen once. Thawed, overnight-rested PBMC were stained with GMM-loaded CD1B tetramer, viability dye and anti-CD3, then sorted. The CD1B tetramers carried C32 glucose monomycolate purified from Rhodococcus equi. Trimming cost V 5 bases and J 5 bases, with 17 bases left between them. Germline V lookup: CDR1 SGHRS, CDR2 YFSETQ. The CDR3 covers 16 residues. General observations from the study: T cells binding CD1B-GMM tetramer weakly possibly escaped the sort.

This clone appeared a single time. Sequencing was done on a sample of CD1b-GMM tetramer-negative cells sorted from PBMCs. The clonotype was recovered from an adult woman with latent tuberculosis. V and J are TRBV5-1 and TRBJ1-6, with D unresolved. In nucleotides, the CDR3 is TGCGCCAGCAGTCGCAGACTCTTCGGGGATAATTCACCCCTCCACTTT. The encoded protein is CASSRRLFGDNSPLHF.